This T cell receptor beta chain emerged from a study of blood T cells in healthy people across ages. General observations from the study: Both naive CD4+ cell counts and diversity were greater in long-lived donors than in aged donors.

A remark on this clonotype: What it binds is unknown.

A second roughly 7 to 12 cycle PCR used barcoded and J-beta primers. TCRdb re-analysed the 5' RACE reads in MiXCR, keeping a single row per CDR3 protein. The data show some 370,000 distinct CDR3 sequences, about 49% seen once. No fewer than 7 million PBMCs went into each sample. There were at least 5.5 micrograms of total RNA extracted from every sample. Sequencing used blood. This sequence was found in a man in his sixties in good health.

The CDR3 loop reads CAWSLTARRGEQFF. CDR3 DNA sequence: TGTGCCTGGAGCCTGACAGCCCGAAGGGGTGAGCAGTTCTTC. The V and J genes are TRBV30 and TRBJ2-1, with TRBD1 as a possible D gene (5 bases). Germline V CDR1 and CDR2: GTSNPN, SVGIG (reference sequence). Trimming stripped 3 bases from V and 9 bases from J, with 18 bases between. CDR3 length equals 14 residues. The full variable domain, with the rest looked up from reference TRBV30 and TRBJ2-1, is SQTIHQWPATLVQPVGSPLSLECTVEGTSNPNLYWYRQAAGRGLQLLFYSVGIGQISSEVPQNLSASRPQDRQFILSSKKLLLSDSGFYLCAWSLTARRGEQFFGPGTRLTVL.